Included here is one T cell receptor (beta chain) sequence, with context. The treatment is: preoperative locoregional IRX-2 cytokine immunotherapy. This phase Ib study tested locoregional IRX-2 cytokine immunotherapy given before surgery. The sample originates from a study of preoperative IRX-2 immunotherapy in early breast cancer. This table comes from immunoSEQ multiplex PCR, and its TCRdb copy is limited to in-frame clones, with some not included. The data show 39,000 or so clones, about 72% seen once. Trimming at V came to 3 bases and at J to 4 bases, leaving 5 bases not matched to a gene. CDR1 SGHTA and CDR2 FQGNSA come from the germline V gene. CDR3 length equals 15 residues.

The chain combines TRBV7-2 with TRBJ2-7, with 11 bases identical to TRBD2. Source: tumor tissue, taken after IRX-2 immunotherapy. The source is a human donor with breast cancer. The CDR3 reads CASSFSSGGQYEQYF. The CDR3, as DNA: TGTGCCAGCAGCTTCTCTAGCGGGGGGCAGTACGAGCAGTACTTC.